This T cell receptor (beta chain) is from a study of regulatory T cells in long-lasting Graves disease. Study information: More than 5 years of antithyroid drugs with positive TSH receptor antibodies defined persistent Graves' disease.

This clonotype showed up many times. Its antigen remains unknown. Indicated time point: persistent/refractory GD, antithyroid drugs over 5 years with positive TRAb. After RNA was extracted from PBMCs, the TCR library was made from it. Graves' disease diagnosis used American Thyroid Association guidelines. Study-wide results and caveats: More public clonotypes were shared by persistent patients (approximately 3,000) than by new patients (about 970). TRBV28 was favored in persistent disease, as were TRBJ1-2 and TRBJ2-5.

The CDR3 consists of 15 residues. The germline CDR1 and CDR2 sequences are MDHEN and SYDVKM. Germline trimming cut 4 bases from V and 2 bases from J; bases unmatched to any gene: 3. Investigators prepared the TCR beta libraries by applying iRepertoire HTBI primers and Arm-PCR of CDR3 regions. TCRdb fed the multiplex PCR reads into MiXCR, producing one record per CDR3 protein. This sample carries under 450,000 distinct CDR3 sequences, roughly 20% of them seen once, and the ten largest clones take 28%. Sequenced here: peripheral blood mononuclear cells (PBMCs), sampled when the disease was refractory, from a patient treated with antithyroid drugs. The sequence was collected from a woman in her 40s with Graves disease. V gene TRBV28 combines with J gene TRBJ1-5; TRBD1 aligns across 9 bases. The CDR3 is CASSYNRGRNQPQHF. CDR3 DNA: TGTGCCAGCAGTTATAACAGGGGGCGCAATCAGCCCCAGCATTTT.